This is a list of T cell receptor beta chains from one sample in a study of CD8+CD57+ T cells in acquired aplastic anemia. TCRdb reprocessed the reads with MiXCR, giving one entry per CDR3 protein. The sample holds hundreds of thousands of distinct CDR3 sequences; around 30% are singletons and the top ten take roughly 0.8%. Material: sorted CD4+, CD8+, or CD8+CD57+ T cells (not recorded which) from PBMCs. The receptor source for this set is a human donor with aplastic anemia. The CDR3 runs from the conserved cysteine through the conserved F or W. Fields, in order: clone size, J gene, CDR3 length, V gene, D gene, CDR3 DNA, CDR3 protein. D genes are given only for firm matches. Clone size is not always given. Where it is, it says once, few, many or a class for expanded clones.

many,TRBJ1-2,13,TRBV9,.,TGTGCCAGCAGCGTAGATCCGGGGGCGTTGGTGGGCTTC,CASSVDPGALVGF
.,TRBJ2-7,13,TRBV2,.,TGTGCCAGCAGAAAGGGTCGGTCGTACGAGCAGTACTTC,CASRKGRSYEQYF
many,TRBJ2-1,14,TRBV2,TRBD2,TGTGCCAGCAGTCTAGCGGGGCTCTACAATGAGCAGTTCTTC,CASSLAGLYNEQFF
many,TRBJ1-6,14,TRBV2,.,TGTGCCAGCAGTTACAGGGTTGCGGGCTCACCCCTCCACTTT,CASSYRVAGSPLHF
.,TRBJ2-7,14,TRBV2,.,TGTGCCAGCTCTAGGGGGGAGTCAGTTGGCGAGCAGTACTTC,CASSRGESVGEQYF
few,TRBJ2-1,16,TRBV20-1,TRBD2,TGCAGTGCTAGGGAACCGGGGCTAGCGGGAGGAAATGAGCAGTTCTTC,CSAREPGLAGGNEQFF
many,TRBJ1-4,13,TRBV29-1,.,TGCAGCGTTGTACCTGATTCTAATGAAAAACTGTTTTTT,CSVVPDSNEKLFF
few,TRBJ1-1,14,TRBV19,.,TGTGCCAGTAGTATTTGGGGGGCGACCACTGAAGCTTTCTTT,CASSIWGATTEAFF
.,TRBJ1-1,14,TRBV19,.,TGTGCCAGTAGTATAGAGGCAGGGCAGGCTGAAGCTTTCTTT,CASSIEAGQAEAFF
.,TRBJ1-2,14,TRBV2,.,TGTGCCAGCAGAGGGTCATTACTTAGCTATGGCTACACCTTC,CASRGSLLSYGYTF
many,TRBJ2-3,15,TRBV29-1,.,TGCAGCGTTGAGGGGGGGCTCGATAATACAGATACGCAGTATTTT,CSVEGGLDNTDTQYF
.,TRBJ1-1,14,TRBV10-3,.,TGTGCCAGCAGCCCGACAACTCGCGAGACTGAAGCTTTCTTT,CASSPTTRETEAFF
.,TRBJ1-2,12,TRBV7-9,.,TGTGCCAGCAGAGGTGGGGACGGTGGCTACACCTTC,CASRGGDGGYTF
.,TRBJ2-1,15,TRBV5-1,TRBD2,TGCGCCAGCAGCCAAGGACTAGCGGGGGGTTATGAGCAGTTCTTC,CASSQGLAGGYEQFF
many,TRBJ1-5,14,TRBV19,TRBD1,TGTGCCAGTACCCGTGGGACAGGCAATCAGCCCCAGCATTTT,CASTRGTGNQPQHF
many,TRBJ1-2,11,TRBV10-3,.,TGTGCCACTACACTAGGGGGAGGCTACACCTTC,CATTLGGGYTF
many,TRBJ1-5,14,TRBV15,.,TGTGCCACCAGCAGTGGTAGTCTAAATCAGCCCCAGCATTTT,CATSSGSLNQPQHF
.,TRBJ2-7,16,TRBV10-3,.,TGTGCCAGCAGATATGATGACCTAGGATCCCGGGGCGAGCAGTACTTC,CASRYDDLGSRGEQYF